This TCR beta chain came from a study of CD8 T cells in Susac syndrome. Germline V gives CDR1 SQVTM, CDR2 ANQGSEA. J lost 4 bases, V lost 7 bases, and 13 bases had no gene match. CDR3 size: 16 residues. Random hexamers were used to reverse transcribe roughly 0.5 to 1 ug of RNA. Amplification of the TCR beta CDR3 was carried out by immunoSEQ multiplex PCR, which spanned a total of 54 Vbeta and 13 Jbeta segments. One entry per CDR3 protein, called by TCRdb with MiXCR from the immunoSEQ multiplex PCR reads. This sample has around 50,000 distinct CDR3 sequences, with 80% to 95% found just once. CD8+ and CD4+ T cells from blood underwent TCR beta sequencing. The healthy controls were matched to patients by age and sex. Negative isolation yielded CD4+ and CD8+ T cells, and FACS enriched TEMRA cells.

The genes are TRBV29-1 and TRBJ2-1, with 10 bases that match TRBD1. The TCR was taken from a human donor in good health. The sample was CD8+ T cells from PBMCs. The CDR3 DNA sequence: TGCAGCGGGGGGGACAGGGGCGCCCCTTTTTACAATGAGCAGTTCTTC. Protein: CSGGDRGAPFYNEQFF.